This T cell receptor (beta chain) was profiled in a study of brain metastases from non-small cell lung cancer. Notes on the study in general: Brain metastases had lower T-cell infiltration than primary tumors.

Some clones are missing from TCRdb's copy, which holds only in-frame ones; the method was immunoSEQ multiplex PCR. The sample has 2,000 or so clones, roughly nine tenths seen once. Points on this clone: Antigen: not known.

The receptor was isolated from a donor at least 40 years old with non-small cell lung cancer. The sample was primary lung tumor tissue.

CDR3: CASSPDRQTQYF. As DNA, the CDR3 is TGTGCCAGCAGCCCCGATCGGCAGACCCAGTACTTC. This chain connects TRBV14 to TRBJ2-5; no firm D call. This CDR3 has 12 amino acids. The germline V gene encodes CDR1 SGHDN and CDR2 FVKESK. Trimming shortened V by 4 bases and J by 6 bases, and 9 bases separated the two germline ends. The whole variable domain, filled in from reference TRBV14 and TRBJ2-5, reads EAGVTQFPSHSVIEKGQTVTLRCDPISGHDNLYWYRRVMGKEIKFLLHFVKESKQDESGMPNNRFLAERTGGTYSTLKVQPAELEDSGVYFCASSPDRQTQYFGPGTRLLVL.